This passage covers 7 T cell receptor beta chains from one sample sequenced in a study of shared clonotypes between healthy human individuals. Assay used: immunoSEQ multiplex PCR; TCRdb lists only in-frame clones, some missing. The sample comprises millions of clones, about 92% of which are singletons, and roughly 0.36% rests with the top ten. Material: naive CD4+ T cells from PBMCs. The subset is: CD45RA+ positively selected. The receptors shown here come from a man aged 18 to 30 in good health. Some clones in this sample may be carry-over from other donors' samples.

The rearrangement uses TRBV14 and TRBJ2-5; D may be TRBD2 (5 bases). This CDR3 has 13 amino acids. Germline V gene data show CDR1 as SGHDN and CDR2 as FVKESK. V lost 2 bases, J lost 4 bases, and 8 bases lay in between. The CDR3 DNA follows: TGTGCCAGCAGCCAATTGGGGAGAGAGACCCAGTACTTC. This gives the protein CASSQLGRETQYF.

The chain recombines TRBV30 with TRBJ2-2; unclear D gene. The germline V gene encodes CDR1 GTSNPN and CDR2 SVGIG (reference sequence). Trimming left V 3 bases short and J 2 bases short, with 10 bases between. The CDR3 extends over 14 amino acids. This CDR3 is CAWRPLVNTGELFF. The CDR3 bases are TGTGCCTGGAGACCCCTTGTTAACACCGGGGAGCTGTTTTTT.

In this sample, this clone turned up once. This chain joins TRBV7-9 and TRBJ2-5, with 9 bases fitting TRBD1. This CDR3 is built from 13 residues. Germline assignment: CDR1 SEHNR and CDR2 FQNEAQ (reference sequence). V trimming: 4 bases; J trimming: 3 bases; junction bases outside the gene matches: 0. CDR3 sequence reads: CASSWTGEETQYF. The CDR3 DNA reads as TGTGCCAGCAGCTGGACAGGGGAAGAGACCCAGTACTTC.

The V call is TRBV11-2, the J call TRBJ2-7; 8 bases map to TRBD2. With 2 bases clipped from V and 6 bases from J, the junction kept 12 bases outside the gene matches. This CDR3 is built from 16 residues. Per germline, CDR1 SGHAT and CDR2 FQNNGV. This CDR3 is CASSLSGASGLREQYF. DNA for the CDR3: TGTGCCAGCAGCTTATCGGGCGCTAGCGGGTTACGCGAGCAGTACTTC.

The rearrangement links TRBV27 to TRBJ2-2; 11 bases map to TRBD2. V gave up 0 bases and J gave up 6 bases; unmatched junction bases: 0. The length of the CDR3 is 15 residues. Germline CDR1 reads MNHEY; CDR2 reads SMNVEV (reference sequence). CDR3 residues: CASSLSLAGAGELFF. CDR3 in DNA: TGTGCCAGCAGTTTATCACTAGCGGGAGCCGGGGAGCTGTTTTTT.

The CDR3 coding sequence is TGCGCCAGTACTACTAGCGGGAGGCCAGTCCCCTACGAGCAGTACTTC. This translates into CASTTSGRPVPYEQYF. V is TRBV5-1 and J is TRBJ2-7; 12 positions agree with TRBD2. The trim removed 8 bases at V and 2 bases at J, leaving 11 bases unmatched. The CDR3 length is 16 residues. Germline assignment: CDR1 SGHRS and CDR2 YFSETQ.

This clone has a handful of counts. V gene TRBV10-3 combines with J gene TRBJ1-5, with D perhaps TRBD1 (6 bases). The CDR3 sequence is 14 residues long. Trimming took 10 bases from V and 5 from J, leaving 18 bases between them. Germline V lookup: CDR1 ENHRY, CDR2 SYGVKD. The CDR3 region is CATRPRQEYQPQHF. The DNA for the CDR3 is TGTGCCACGAGACCACGACAGGAGTATCAGCCCCAGCATTTT.